This T cell receptor beta chain appears in the sequencing data of a study of cytomegalovirus exposure and HLA in healthy donors. V was cut by 4 bases and J by 1 base, with 13 bases left in between. The germline V gene has CDR1 MNHEY and CDR2 SVGAGI. The CDR3 has 15 amino acids. PCR amplification relied on 60 Vbeta primers (plus 13 Jbeta primers). Clones were sequenced by immunoSEQ multiplex PCR, and TCRdb holds only the in-frame ones, with some missing. The sample shows approximately 220,000 clones, approximately 88% of them seen only once. The genes are TRBV6-5 and TRBJ2-5; D possibly corresponds to TRBD1 (5 bases). Sequencing used PBMCs. The sequence was obtained from a boy aged 2-9 years in good health and CMV-seronegative. The CDR3 nucleotides read TGTGCCAGCAGTTCCCAAGGGGCGCCCCAAGAGACCCAGTACTTC. It yields the protein CASSSQGAPQETQYF.